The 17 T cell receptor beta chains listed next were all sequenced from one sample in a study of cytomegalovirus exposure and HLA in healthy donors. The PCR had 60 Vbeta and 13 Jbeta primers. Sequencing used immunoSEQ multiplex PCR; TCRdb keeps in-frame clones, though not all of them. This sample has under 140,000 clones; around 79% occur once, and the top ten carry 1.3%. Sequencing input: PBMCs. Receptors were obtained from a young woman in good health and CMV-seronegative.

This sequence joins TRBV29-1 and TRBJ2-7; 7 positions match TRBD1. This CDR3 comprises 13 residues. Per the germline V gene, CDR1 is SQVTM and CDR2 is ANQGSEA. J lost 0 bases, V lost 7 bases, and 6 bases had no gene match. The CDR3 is CSATGTSSYEQYF. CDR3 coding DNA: TGCAGCGCGACAGGGACGAGCTCCTACGAGCAGTACTTC.

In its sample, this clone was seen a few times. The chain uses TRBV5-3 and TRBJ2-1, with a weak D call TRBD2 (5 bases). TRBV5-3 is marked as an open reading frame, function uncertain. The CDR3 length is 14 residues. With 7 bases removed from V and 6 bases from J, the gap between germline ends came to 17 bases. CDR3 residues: CARVGSSWCNEQFF. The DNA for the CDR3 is TGTGCCAGAGTCGGGTCTAGCTGGTGCAATGAGCAGTTCTTC.

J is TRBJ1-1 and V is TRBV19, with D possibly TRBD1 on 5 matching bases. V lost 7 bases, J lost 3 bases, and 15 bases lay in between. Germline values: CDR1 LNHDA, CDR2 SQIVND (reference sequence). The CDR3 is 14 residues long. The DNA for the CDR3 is TGTGCCAGTATCCTCGGGGGACGGGACACTGAAGCTTTCTTT. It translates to CASILGGRDTEAFF.

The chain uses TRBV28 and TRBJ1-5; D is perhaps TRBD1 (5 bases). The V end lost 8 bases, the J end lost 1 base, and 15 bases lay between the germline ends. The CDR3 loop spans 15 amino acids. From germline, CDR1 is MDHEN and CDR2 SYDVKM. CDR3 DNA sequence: TGTGCCAGCCAAAGGTCCGCAGGGAGCAATCAGCCCCAGCATTTT. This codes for CASQRSAGSNQPQHF. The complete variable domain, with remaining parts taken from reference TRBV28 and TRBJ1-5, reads DVKVTQSSRYLVKRTGEKVFLECVQDMDHENMFWYRQDPGLGLRLIYFSYDVKMKEKGDIPEGYSVSREKKERFSLILESASTNQTSMYLCASQRSAGSNQPQHFGDGTRLSIL.

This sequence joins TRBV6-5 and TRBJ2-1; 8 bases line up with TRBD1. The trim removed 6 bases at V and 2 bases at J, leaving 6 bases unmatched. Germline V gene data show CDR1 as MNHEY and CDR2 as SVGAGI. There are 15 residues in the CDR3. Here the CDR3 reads CASSSDRGTYNEQFF. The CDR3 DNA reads TGTGCCAGCAGCTCCGACAGGGGTACCTACAATGAGCAGTTCTTC.

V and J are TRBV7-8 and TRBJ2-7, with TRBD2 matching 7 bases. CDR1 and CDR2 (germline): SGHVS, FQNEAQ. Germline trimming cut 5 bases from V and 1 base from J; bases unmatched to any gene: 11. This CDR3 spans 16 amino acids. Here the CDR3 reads CASSRRVAGQSYEQYF. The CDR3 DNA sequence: TGTGCCAGCAGCCGGAGGGTAGCGGGCCAATCCTACGAGCAGTACTTC.

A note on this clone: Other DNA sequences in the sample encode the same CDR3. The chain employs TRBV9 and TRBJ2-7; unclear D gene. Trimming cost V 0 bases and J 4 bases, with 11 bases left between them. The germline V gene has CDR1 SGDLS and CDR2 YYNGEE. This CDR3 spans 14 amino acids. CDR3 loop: CASSVEDGEYEQYF. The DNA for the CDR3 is TGTGCCAGCAGCGTAGAAGATGGAGAGTACGAGCAGTACTTC.

The CDR3: CASRVAGESYNEQFF. CDR3 sequence (DNA): TGTGCCAGCAGGGTAGCGGGAGAATCCTACAATGAGCAGTTCTTC. The V gene is TRBV28, the J gene TRBJ2-1; 9 positions agree with TRBD2. The CDR3 loop spans 15 amino acids. Germline V gene sequence: CDR1 MDHEN, CDR2 SYDVKM. V shed 6 bases, J shed 1 base, and the junction held 4 bases outside the gene matches.

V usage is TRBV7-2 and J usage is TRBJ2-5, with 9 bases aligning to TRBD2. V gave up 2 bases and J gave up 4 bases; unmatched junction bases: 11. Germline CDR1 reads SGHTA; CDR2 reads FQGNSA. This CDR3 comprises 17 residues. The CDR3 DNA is TGTGCCAGCAGCTTAAGTGTCGCGGGGGGGCCCCGAGAGACCCAGTACTTC. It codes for CASSLSVAGGPRETQYF.

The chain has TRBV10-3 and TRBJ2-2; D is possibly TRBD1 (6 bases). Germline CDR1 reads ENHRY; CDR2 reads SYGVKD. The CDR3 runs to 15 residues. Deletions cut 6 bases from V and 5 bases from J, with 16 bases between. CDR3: CAIRAGTQITGELFF. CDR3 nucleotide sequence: TGTGCCATCAGAGCCGGGACACAGATAACCGGGGAGCTGTTTTTT.

CDR3 coding DNA: TGTGCCAGCAGCCCCGGACTAGCGGGGGTCTACGAGCAGTACTTC. It translates to CASSPGLAGVYEQYF. The rearrangement links TRBV14 to TRBJ2-7; 13 nucleotides match TRBD2. Per germline, CDR1 SGHDN and CDR2 FVKESK. Trimming took 4 bases from V and 3 from J; bases not matched to a gene: 3. The length of the CDR3 is 15 residues.

Here the CDR3 reads CASSLLSETQYF. DNA for the CDR3: TGTGCCAGCAGCTTATTATCGGAGACCCAGTACTTC. This chain uses TRBV7-6 with TRBJ2-5; D uncertain. The V gene lost 2 bases and the J gene lost 5 bases, with 6 bases spanning the gap. The germline CDR1 and CDR2 sequences are SGHVS and FNYEAQ. This CDR3 has 12 amino acids.

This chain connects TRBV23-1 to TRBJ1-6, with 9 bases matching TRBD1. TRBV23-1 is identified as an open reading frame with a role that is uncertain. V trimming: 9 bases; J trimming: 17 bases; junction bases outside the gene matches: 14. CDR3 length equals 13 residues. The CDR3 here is CARSGTGLHGFHF. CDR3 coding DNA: TGCGCCAGGAGCGGGACAGGGTTACATGGGTTCCACTTT.

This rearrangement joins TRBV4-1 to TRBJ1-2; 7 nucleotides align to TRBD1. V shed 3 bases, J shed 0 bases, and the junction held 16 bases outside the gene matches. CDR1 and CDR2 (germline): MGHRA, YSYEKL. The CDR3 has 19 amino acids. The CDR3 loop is CASSQARGSLSFTNYGYTF. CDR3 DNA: TGCGCCAGCAGCCAGGCCAGGGGGTCCTTGAGCTTTACTAACTATGGCTACACCTTC.

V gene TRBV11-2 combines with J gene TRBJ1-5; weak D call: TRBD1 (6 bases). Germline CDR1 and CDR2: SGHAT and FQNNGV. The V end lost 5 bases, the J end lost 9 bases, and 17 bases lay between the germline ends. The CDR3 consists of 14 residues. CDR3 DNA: TGTGCCAGCAGCCATAGGACAGCAGGAGGGCCCCAGCATTTT. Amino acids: CASSHRTAGGPQHF.

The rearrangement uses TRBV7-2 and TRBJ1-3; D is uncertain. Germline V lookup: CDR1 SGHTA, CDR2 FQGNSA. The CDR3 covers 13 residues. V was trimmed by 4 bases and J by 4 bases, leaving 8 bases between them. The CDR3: CASSSLRGNTIYF. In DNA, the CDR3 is TGTGCCAGCAGCTCCCTACGGGGAAACACCATATATTTT.

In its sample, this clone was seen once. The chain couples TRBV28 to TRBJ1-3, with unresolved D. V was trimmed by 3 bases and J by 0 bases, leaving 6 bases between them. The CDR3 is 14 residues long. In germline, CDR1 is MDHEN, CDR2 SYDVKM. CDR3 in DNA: TGTGCCAGCAGTTTCACGAGCTCTGGAAACACCATATATTTT. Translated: CASSFTSSGNTIYF.